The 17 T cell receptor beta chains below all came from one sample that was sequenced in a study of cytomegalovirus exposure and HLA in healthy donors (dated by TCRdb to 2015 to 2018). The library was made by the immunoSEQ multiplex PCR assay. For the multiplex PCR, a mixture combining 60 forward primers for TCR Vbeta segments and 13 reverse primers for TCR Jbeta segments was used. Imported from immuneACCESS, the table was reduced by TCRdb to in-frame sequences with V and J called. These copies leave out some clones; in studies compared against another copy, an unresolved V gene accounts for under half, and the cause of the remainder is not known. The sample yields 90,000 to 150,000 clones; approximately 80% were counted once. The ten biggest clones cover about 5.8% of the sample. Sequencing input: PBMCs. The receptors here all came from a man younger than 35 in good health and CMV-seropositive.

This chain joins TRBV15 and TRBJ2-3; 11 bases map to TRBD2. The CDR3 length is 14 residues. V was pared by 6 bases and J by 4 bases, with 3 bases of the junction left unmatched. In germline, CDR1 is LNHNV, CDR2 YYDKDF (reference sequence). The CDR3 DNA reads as TGTGCCACCAGGTTAGCGGGGGGGGCAGATACGCAGTATTTT. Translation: CATRLAGGADTQYF.

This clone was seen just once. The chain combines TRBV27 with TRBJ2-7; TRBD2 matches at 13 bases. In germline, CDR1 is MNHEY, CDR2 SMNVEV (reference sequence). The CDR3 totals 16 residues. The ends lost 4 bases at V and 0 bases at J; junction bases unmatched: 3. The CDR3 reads CASSSWTSGSSYEQYF. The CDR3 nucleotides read TGTGCCAGCAGTTCCTGGACTAGCGGGAGCTCCTACGAGCAGTACTTC.

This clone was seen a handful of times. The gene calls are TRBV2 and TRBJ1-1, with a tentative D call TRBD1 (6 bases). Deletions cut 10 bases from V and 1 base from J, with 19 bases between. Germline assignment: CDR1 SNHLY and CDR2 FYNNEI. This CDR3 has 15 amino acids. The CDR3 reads CATLPTGSRNTEAFF. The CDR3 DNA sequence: TGTGCCACCCTACCGACAGGATCCAGGAACACTGAAGCTTTCTTT.

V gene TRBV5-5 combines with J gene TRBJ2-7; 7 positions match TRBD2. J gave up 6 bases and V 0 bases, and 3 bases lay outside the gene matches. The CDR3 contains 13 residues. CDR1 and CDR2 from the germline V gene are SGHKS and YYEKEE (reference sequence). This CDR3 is CASSLGLAFEQYF. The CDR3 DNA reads TGTGCCAGCAGCTTGGGACTAGCTTTCGAGCAGTACTTC.

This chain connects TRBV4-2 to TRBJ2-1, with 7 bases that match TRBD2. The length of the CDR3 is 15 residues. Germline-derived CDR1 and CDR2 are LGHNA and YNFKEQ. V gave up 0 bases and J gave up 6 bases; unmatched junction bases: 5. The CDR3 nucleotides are TGTGCCAGCAGCCAAGAAAGACTAGCACTCAATGAGCAGTTCTTC. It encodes CASSQERLALNEQFF.

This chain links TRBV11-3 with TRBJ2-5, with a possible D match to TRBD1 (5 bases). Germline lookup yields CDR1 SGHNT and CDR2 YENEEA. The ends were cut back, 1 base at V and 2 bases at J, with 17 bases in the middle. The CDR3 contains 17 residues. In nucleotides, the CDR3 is TGTGCCAGCAGCTTAGGGAAGAGGCAGACAGTACAAGAGACCCAGTACTTC. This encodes CASSLGKRQTVQETQYF.

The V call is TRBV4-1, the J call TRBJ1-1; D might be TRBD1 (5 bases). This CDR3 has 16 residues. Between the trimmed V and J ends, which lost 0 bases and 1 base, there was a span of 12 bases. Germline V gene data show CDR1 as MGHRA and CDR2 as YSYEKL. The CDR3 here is CASSQDDRETNTEAFF. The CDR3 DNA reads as TGCGCCAGCAGCCAAGACGACAGAGAGACGAACACTGAAGCTTTCTTT.

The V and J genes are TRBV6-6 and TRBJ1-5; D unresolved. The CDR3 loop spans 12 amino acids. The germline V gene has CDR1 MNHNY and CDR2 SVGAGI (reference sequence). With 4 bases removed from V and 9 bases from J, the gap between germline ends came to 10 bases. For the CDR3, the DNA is TGTGCCAGCAGTTCCCCTACGGTGCCCCAGCATTTT. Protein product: CASSSPTVPQHF.

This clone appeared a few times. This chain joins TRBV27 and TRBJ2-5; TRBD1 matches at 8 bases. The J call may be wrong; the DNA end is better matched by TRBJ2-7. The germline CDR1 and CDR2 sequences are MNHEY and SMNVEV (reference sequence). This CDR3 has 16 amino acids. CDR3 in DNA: TGTGCCAGCAGTTCCCTGGGGCAGGGGGCTTCCTACGAGCAGTACTTC. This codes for CASSSLGQGASYEQYF.

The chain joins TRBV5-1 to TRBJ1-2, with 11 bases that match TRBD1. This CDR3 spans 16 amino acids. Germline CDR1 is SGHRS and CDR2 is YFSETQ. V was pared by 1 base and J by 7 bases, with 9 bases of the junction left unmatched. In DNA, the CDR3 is TGCGCCAGCAGCTTGACTGGACAGGGGGCTTTCGGTGGCTACACCTTC. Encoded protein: CASSLTGQGAFGGYTF.

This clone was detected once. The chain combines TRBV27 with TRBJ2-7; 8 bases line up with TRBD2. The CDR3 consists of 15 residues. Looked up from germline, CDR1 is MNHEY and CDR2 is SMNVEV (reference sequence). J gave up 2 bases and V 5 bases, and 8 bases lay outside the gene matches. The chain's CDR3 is CASSTRGGTTYEQYF. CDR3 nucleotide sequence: TGTGCCAGCAGTACCCGGGGGGGGACCACCTACGAGCAGTACTTC.

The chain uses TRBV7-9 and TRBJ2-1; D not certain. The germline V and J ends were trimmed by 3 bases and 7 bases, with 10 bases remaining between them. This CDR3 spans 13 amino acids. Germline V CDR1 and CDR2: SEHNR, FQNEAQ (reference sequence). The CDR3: CASSLVQRNEQFF. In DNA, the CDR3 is TGTGCCAGCAGCTTGGTTCAGAGGAATGAGCAGTTCTTC.

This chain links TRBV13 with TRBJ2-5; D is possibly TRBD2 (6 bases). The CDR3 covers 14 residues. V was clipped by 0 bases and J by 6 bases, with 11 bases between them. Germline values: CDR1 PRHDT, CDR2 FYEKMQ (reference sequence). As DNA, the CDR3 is TGTGCCAGCAGCTTAGGACAGGAGGGACAGACCCAGTACTTC. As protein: CASSLGQEGQTQYF.

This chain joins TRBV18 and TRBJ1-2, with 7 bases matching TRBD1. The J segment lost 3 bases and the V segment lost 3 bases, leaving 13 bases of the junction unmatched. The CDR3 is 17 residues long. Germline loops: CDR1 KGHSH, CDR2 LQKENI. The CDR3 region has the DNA TGTGCCAGCTCACCGAAGGGACAGTCGACCACAGACTATGGCTACACCTTC. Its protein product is CASSPKGQSTTDYGYTF. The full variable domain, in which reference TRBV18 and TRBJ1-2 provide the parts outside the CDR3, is NAGVMQNPRHLVRRRGQEARLRCSPMKGHSHVYWYRQLPEEGLKFMVYLQKENIIDESGMPKERFSAEFPKEGPSILRIQQVVRGDSAAYFCASSPKGQSTTDYGYTFGSGTRLTVV.

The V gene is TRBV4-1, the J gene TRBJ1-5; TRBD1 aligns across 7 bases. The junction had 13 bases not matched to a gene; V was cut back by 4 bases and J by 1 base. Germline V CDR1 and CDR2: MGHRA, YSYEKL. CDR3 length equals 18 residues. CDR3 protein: CASSLYRGGPVSNQPQHF. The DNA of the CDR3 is TGCGCCAGCAGCCTTTATCGAGGGGGCCCGGTGAGCAATCAGCCCCAGCATTTT.

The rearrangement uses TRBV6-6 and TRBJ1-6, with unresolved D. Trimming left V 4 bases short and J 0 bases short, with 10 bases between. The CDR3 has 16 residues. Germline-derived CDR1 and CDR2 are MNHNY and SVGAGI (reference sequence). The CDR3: CASSFLPSSYNSPLHF. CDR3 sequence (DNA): TGTGCCAGCAGTTTTCTCCCGAGCTCCTATAATTCACCCCTCCACTTT.

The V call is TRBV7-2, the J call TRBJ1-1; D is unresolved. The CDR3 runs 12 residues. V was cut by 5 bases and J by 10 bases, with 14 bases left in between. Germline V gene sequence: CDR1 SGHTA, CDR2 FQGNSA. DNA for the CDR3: TGTGCCAGCAGCCCCAGATTGCTCCCAGCTTTCTTT. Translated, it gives CASSPRLLPAFF. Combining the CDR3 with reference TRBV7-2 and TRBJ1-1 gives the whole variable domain GAGVSQSPSNKVTEKGKDVELRCDPISGHTALYWYRQSLGQGLEFLIYFQGNSAPDKSGLPSDRFSAERTGGSVSTLTIQRTQQEDSAVYLCASSPRLLPAFFGQGTRLTVV.